This TCR beta chain is drawn from a study of blood T cells in healthy people across ages. Researchers report isolating at least 6 million PBMCs per sample. Alongside a J-beta primer mix, a sample-barcoded 5' primer served in a second PCR lasting about 7 to 11 cycles. MiXCR, run by TCRdb on the 5' RACE reads, gives a single entry per CDR3 protein. The data hold roughly 1.7 million distinct CDR3 sequences, with about 31% observed a single time. Trimming stripped 4 bases from V and 0 bases from J, with 17 bases between. This CDR3 region has 17 residues. Germline loops: CDR1 SGHDN, CDR2 FVKESK. The sequence was collected from a woman in her twenties or thirties in good health. The chain combines TRBV14 with TRBJ2-3; possible D gene TRBD1, 5 bases. The sequencing sample was made of blood. The CDR3 is CASSLTPQEPSTDTQYF. The CDR3 DNA is TGTGCCAGCAGCCTAACCCCACAGGAGCCCAGCACAGATACGCAGTATTTT. The full variable domain, its missing parts supplied by reference TRBV14 and TRBJ2-3, is EAGVTQFPSHSVIEKGQTVTLRCDPISGHDNLYWYRRVMGKEIKFLLHFVKESKQDESGMPNNRFLAERTGGTYSTLKVQPAELEDSGVYFCASSLTPQEPSTDTQYFGPGTRLTVL.